This TCR beta chain emerged from a study of T cell changes during pregnancy in multiple sclerosis. Sequenced by immunoSEQ multiplex PCR; TCRdb stores in-frame clones only, minus some. The table has under 50,000 clones, 90% to 95% seen once; the top ten hold 0.35%. The CDR3 is made up of 14 amino acids. Germline values: CDR1 SGHRS, CDR2 YFSETQ. Germline trimming cut 7 bases from V and 7 bases from J; bases unmatched to any gene: 8. The sequence came from a female donor with multiple sclerosis, enrolled in a pregnancy study. The chain links TRBV5-1 to TRBJ1-4, with TRBD1 matching over 9 bases. The sample was CD4+ T cells from peripheral blood mononuclear cells, taken after pregnancy. In nucleotides, the CDR3 is TGCGCCAGCTGGGTAGGGACAGGGTCTGAAAAACTGTTTTTT. Protein product: CASWVGTGSEKLFF.